This T cell receptor beta chain was sequenced in a study of cytomegalovirus exposure and HLA in healthy donors. About the research overall: The study's early data release held approximately 91 million unique TCRs from HLA-typed donors. Study findings and constraints: Confirmation was obtained in vitro that a few CMV-associated chains are specific for CMV antigens.

Both 60 Vbeta primers and 13 Jbeta primers went into the PCR. The assay was immunoSEQ multiplex PCR, and TCRdb's table has in-frame clones only and misses some. The sample shows fewer than 100,000 clones, 78% of them seen only once. The CDR3 runs to 22 residues. The germline V gene encodes CDR1 ENHRY and CDR2 SYGVKD. On this clone: The target antigen is unknown.

Source material: PBMCs. This sequence joins TRBV10-3 and TRBJ2-5; 15 bases agree with TRBD2. The J call is uncertain, as TRBJ2-7 better fits the DNA end. The source is a woman aged 40 to 50 in good health and CMV-seropositive. The CDR3 spells CAIRAISQPKGLAGGLVYEQYF. As DNA, the CDR3 is TGTGCCATCAGGGCAATATCCCAACCAAAAGGACTAGCGGGAGGGCTCGTCTACGAGCAGTACTTC.